The next 13 T cell receptor beta chains were all read from a single sample in a study of shared clonotypes between healthy human individuals. Measured with immunoSEQ multiplex PCR; TCRdb has only the in-frame clones, and not every one. The table lists under 1,100,000 clones, more than 60% of them singletons. The sequencing input was memory CD4+ T cells sorted from blood. Subset of the sample: CD45RA-negative fraction. These receptors were taken from a man aged 18 to 30 in good health.

This clone has a handful of counts. J is TRBJ2-7 and V is TRBV6-1; D gene ambiguous. The length of the CDR3 is 14 residues. Between the trimmed V and J ends, which lost 5 bases and 5 bases, there was a span of 16 bases. The V gene's germline CDR1 is MNHNS and CDR2 SASEGT. The CDR3: CASSPQWSTHEQYF. The DNA for the CDR3 is TGTGCCAGCAGTCCCCAATGGAGTACCCACGAGCAGTACTTC.

CDR3 residues: CASSLRGGAEAFF. The CDR3 DNA sequence: TGTGCCAGCAGCCTACGGGGTGGGGCTGAAGCTTTCTTT. The chain couples TRBV14 to TRBJ1-1; no clear D. Per germline, CDR1 SGHDN and CDR2 FVKESK. Trimming cost V 4 bases and J 6 bases, with 12 bases left between them. The CDR3 has 13 amino acids.

The chain carries TRBV30 and TRBJ1-2; 7 nucleotides align to TRBD1. CDR1 and CDR2 from the germline V gene are GTSNPN and SVGIG (reference sequence). The CDR3 loop spans 15 amino acids. Trimming removed 7 bases from V and 1 base from J; junction bases left unmatched: 12. The CDR3 DNA sequence: TGTGCCTCAAATCCCATAGGGGGCTATAACTATGGCTACACCTTC. The encoded protein is CASNPIGGYNYGYTF. The full variable domain, its missing parts supplied by reference TRBV30 and TRBJ1-2, is SQTIHQWPATLVQPVGSPLSLECTVEGTSNPNLYWYRQAAGRGLQLLFYSVGIGQISSEVPQNLSASRPQDRQFILSSKKLLLSDSGFYLCASNPIGGYNYGYTFGSGTRLTVV.

V usage is TRBV4-1 and J usage is TRBJ1-2; 10 nucleotides match TRBD1. Germline V CDR1 and CDR2: MGHRA, YSYEKL. Trimming took 6 bases from V and 5 from J; bases not matched to a gene: 3. CDR3 length: 13 residues. Written as DNA, the CDR3 is TGCGCCAGCAGAACGGGACAGGGGTATGGCTACACCTTC. Translating it yields CASRTGQGYGYTF.

The rearrangement joins TRBV13 to TRBJ2-7, with TRBD1 matching over 9 bases. The germline gives CDR1 PRHDT, CDR2 FYEKMQ (reference sequence). The CDR3 is 16 amino acids. V shed 3 bases and J 5 bases; nucleotides not matched to a gene: 11. The CDR3 loop reads CASSFRVTDRGHEQYF. As DNA, the CDR3 is TGTGCCAGCAGCTTTAGAGTAACGGACAGGGGCCACGAGCAGTACTTC. Combining the CDR3 with reference TRBV13 and TRBJ2-7 gives the whole variable domain AAGVIQSPRHLIKEKRETATLKCYPIPRHDTVYWYQQGPGQDPQFLISFYEKMQSDKGSIPDRFSAQQFSDYHSELNMSSLELGDSALYFCASSFRVTDRGHEQYFGPGTRLTVT.

This sequence joins TRBV5-1 and TRBJ1-1; D gene unclear. CDR1 is SGHRS, CDR2 YFSETQ, per germline. Trimming removed 2 bases from V and 6 bases from J, with 17 bases in between. This CDR3 has 15 residues. The CDR3 DNA is TGCGCCAGCAGCTTCGGTGGGAACATTGGTGCTGAAGCTTTCTTT. It is translated as CASSFGGNIGAEAFF.

The chain employs TRBV10-3 and TRBJ1-1; unclear D gene. V lost 2 bases and J 1 base, leaving 8 bases between the germline ends. CDR1 ENHRY and CDR2 SYGVKD come from the germline V gene. The CDR3 runs 14 residues. The DNA of the CDR3 is TGTGCCATCAGTGAGGGATCCCAGAACACTGAAGCTTTCTTT. It is translated as CAISEGSQNTEAFF.

On this clone: Other nucleotide sequences from this sample produce the same CDR3. This rearrangement joins TRBV2 to TRBJ2-2; TRBD2 matches at 7 bases. The CDR3 has 16 amino acids. V trimming: 6 bases; J trimming: 4 bases; junction bases outside the gene matches: 11. The V gene's germline CDR1 is SNHLY and CDR2 FYNNEI. CDR3 amino acids: CASSLRGGGSTGELFF. The CDR3 DNA is TGTGCCAGCAGCTTGCGGGGCGGGGGTAGCACCGGGGAGCTGTTTTTT.

The genes are TRBV6-4 and TRBJ1-2; 10 bases are a match to TRBD1. J lost 7 bases, V lost 6 bases, and 14 bases had no gene match. This CDR3 region has 16 residues. Germline-derived CDR1 and CDR2 are MRHNA and SNTAGT. The CDR3 DNA reads as TGTGCCAGCAGGCCGACCGGAGTTAGGGACAGGGGTGGCTACACCTTC. Translating gives CASRPTGVRDRGGYTF.

The rearrangement joins TRBV7-9 to TRBJ2-5; D is unresolved. The CDR3 is 12 residues long. The germline V gene has CDR1 SEHNR and CDR2 FQNEAQ (reference sequence). Trimming removed 4 bases from V and 7 bases from J, with 10 bases in between. The CDR3 bases are TGTGCCAGCAGCTCCCTAAGGAGGACCCAGTACTTC. Translation gives CASSSLRRTQYF.

The gene calls are TRBV6-5 and TRBJ2-7; 12 nucleotides match TRBD1. The CDR3 covers 15 residues. Germline loops: CDR1 MNHEY, CDR2 SVGAGI. With 7 bases clipped from V and 7 bases from J, the junction kept 11 bases outside the gene matches. CDR3 loop: CASTPRGTGGFEQYF. CDR3 sequence (DNA): TGTGCCAGCACCCCGAGAGGGACAGGGGGCTTTGAGCAGTACTTC.

V is TRBV19 and J is TRBJ1-1; D is uncertain. The CDR3 is 15 residues long. Germline V lookup: CDR1 LNHDA, CDR2 SQIVND (reference sequence). V gave up 9 bases and J gave up 0 bases, with 17 bases separating them. The CDR3 sequence: CASRHIEQMNTEAFF. CDR3 bases: TGTGCCAGCAGACACATAGAACAAATGAACACTGAAGCTTTCTTT.

The DNA of the CDR3 is TGTGCCAGCAGCCGAACCTTTTCAACTAATGAAAAACTGTTTTTT. Its protein is CASSRTFSTNEKLFF. The V gene is TRBV4-2, the J gene TRBJ1-4; D not certain. CDR1 and CDR2 from the germline V gene are LGHNA and YNFKEQ. V was pared by 4 bases and J by 0 bases, with 9 bases between. The CDR3 consists of 15 residues.